The following is a T cell receptor beta chain sequence with its context. This clone has only one observation. No cognate antigen has been identified for it. Qualities for individual bases were not recorded, and no much larger clone is one base off. The immunoSEQ Assay, a bias-controlled multiplex PCR, was used to amplify TCRbeta CDR3 regions from genomic DNA. In the paper's pipeline: Nucleated cell counts per sample were estimated from amplification of reference gene primers within the assay. Sequence reads were collapsed and filtered to measure the absolute abundance of every unique TCRbeta CDR3 rearrangement. For each sample, productive Simpson clonality was calculated as the square root of Simpson's diversity index over productive rearrangements. This is the immuneACCESS table as TCRdb keeps it, with only in-frame sequences that have V and J called. A part of the clones is gone; compared with another copy, unresolved V genes explain less than half, and the rest is unexplained. V and J calls and clone size come straight from that table; D and trimming were deduced from the DNA. Counted in this sample were some 89,000 clones; more than 65% of them appeared once. Together, the top ten hold about 11% of the sample.

The CDR3 contains 14 residues, cysteine and phenylalanine counted. This entry keeps only the CDR3 DNA: 42 bases, framed from base 1. Germline trimming amounts to 0 bases on V and 4 bases on J, with 0 as the count of junction bases outside the gene matches. As encoded in the germline V gene, CDR1 is SGHRS while CDR2 is YFSETQ. This sample is part of a study of blood T cell repertoires in COVID-19 (dated by TCRdb to 2020 to 2022). About the investigation overall: The collaborator samples originated in the United States, Italy and Spain and spanned the acute and convalescent phases of COVID-19. The prospective study material was composed of cDNA or gDNA derived from T cells, B-cell-depleted T cells, or PBMCs. The dataset comprised deeply sampled blood TCRbeta repertoires from subjects exposed to, actively infected with, or recovered from COVID-19. The repertoires were made available in a free public database intended to serve as a resource for research on the immune response to SARS-CoV-2. The samples were drawn from two sources: the first 160 participants of the ongoing ImmuneRACE study, and 950 to 1,500 subjects contributed by 6 global collaborators. The sample metadata nearly always contained a de-identified subject ID, COVID-19 status, age in years and sex. Where HLA class I and class II types were available, the types were taken from metadata supplied by the sample provider, not from assay-based typing.

Points the paper makes about the study in general: The amount of clinical and demographic metadata varied by source and participant and was provided uncurated.

Each collaborating institution followed its own protocols to collect whole blood in K2EDTA tubes. For TCRbeta analysis, collaborators shipped samples in one of three forms: frozen whole blood, isolated PBMCs, or DNA extracted from either of those sample types. Sequencing was carried out using peripheral blood. The sequence derives from a man between 70 and 80 years old with acute or convalescent COVID-19. The chain uses TRBV5-1 and TRBJ2-2, and 7 junctional nucleotides match TRBD2. The nucleotides read TGCGCCAGCAGCTTGGCGGGGGGCACCGGGGAGCTGTTTTTT. Its protein is CASSLAGGTGELFF.